Only a few counts were recorded for the clone carrying this T cell receptor (beta chain). Study processing details: It was from reference gene primer amplification that nucleated cell counts were estimated. Assay: immunoSEQ multiplex PCR; the TCRdb copy retains only in-frame clones and omits some. For V, J and clone size, that table is used; D and trimming come from the DNA. The sample records about 200,000 clones, 80% to 90% being singletons. From germline, CDR1 is MGHRA and CDR2 YSYEKL. V lost 3 bases to trimming and J lost 2 bases, with 14 bases between them. The CDR3 consists of 15 residues. This sample is part of a study of blood T cell repertoires in COVID-19. Study summary: From the United States, Italy and Spain came samples of acute and convalescent COVID-19. Sources were T cells, B-cell-depleted T cells, or PBMCs; the material itself was cDNA or gDNA.

Clinical histories supplied by participants themselves formed the basis of cohort assignment. The receptor's source is a woman aged 40 to 55 with acute COVID-19. The sequencing sample was made of PBMCs or T cells enriched from blood (not recorded which). The gene calls are TRBV4-1 and TRBJ2-7; perhaps TRBD2 as D (5 bases). Here the CDR3 reads CASSQVTIPTYEQYF. The DNA for the CDR3 is TGCGCCAGCAGCCAGGTGACTATACCTACCTACGAGCAGTACTTC.